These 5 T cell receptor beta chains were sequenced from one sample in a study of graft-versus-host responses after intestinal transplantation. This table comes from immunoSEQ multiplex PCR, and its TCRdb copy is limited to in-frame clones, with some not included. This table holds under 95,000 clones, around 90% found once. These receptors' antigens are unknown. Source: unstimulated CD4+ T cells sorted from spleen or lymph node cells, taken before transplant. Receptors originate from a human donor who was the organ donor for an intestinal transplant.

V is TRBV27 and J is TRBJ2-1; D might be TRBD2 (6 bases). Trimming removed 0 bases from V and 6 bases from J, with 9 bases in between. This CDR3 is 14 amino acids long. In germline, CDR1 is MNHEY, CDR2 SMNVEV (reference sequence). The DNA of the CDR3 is TGTGCCAGCAGTTTATCGTCACTAGCCAATGAGCAGTTCTTC. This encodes CASSLSSLANEQFF.

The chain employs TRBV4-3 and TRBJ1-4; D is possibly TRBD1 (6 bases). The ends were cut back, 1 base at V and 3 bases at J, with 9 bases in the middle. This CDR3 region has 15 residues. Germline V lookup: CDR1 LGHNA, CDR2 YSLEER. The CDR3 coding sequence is TGCGCCAGCAGCCAAGGGACAGCGTCTAATGAAAAACTGTTTTTT. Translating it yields CASSQGTASNEKLFF.

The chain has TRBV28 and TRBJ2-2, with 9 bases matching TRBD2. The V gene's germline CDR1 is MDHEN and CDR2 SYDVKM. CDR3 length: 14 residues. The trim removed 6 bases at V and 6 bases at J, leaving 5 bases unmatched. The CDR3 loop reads CASRWLAGPGELFF. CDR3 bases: TGTGCCAGCAGGTGGCTAGCGGGACCCGGGGAGCTGTTTTTT.

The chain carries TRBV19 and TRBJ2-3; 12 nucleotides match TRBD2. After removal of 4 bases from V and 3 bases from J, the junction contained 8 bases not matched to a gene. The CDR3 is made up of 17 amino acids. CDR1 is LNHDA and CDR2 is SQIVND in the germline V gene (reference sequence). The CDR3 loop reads CASSNPTTSGGTDTQYF. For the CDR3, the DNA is TGTGCCAGTAGTAACCCGACCACTAGCGGGGGGACAGATACGCAGTATTTT.

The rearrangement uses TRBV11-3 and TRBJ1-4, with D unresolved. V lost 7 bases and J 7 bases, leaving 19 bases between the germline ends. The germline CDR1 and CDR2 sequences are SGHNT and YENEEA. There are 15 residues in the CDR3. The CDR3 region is CASMLGAAGGEKLFF. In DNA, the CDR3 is TGTGCCAGCATGCTGGGTGCCGCTGGCGGTGAAAAACTGTTTTTT.